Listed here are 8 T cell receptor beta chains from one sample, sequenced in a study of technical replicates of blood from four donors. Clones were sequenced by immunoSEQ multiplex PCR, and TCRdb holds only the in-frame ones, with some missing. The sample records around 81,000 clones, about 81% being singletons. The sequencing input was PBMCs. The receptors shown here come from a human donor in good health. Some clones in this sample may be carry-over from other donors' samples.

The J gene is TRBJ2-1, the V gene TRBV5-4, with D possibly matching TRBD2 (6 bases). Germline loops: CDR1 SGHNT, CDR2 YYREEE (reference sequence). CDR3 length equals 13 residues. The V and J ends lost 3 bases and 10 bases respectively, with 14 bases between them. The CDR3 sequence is CASSWGDRGEQFF. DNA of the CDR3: TGTGCCAGCAGCTGGGGGGACCGCGGGGAGCAGTTCTTC.

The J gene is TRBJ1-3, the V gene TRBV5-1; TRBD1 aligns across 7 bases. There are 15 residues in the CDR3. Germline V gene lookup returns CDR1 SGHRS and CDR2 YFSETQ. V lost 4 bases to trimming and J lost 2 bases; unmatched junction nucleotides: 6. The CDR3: CASSGNTGAGNTIYF. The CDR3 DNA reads TGCGCCAGCAGCGGGAACACAGGGGCTGGAAACACCATATATTTT.

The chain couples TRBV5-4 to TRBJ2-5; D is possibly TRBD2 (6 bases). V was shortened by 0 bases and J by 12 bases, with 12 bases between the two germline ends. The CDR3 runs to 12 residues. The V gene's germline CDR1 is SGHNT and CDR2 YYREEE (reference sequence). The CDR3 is CASSLDGRGKYF. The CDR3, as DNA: TGTGCCAGCAGCTTGGACGGGCGGGGCAAGTACTTC.

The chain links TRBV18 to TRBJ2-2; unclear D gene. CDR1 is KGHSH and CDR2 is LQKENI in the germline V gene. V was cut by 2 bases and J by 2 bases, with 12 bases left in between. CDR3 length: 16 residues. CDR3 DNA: TGTGCCAGCTCACCAAACATCCAACTAAACACCGGGGAGCTGTTTTTT. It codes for CASSPNIQLNTGELFF.

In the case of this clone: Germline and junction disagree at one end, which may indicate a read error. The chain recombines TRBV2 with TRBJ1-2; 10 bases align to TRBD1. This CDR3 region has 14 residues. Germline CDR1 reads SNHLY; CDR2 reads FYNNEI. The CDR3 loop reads CASSGTGGNNGYTF. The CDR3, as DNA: TGTGCCAGCAGTGGGACAGGGGGTAACAATGGCTACACCTTC.

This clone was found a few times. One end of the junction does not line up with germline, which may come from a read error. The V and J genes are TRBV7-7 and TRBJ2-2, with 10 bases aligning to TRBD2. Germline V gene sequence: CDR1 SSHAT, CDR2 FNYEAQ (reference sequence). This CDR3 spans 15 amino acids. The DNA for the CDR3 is TGTGCTAGCAGCTCTAGCGGGGGTTTTTCCGGGGAGCTGTTTTTT. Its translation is CASSSSGGFSGELFF.

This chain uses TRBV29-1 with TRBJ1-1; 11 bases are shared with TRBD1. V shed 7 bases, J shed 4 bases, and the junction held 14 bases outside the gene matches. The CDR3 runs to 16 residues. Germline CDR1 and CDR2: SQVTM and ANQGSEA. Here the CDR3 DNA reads TGCAGCGCTTTGATCCAGGACAGGGGGCTCGGCACTGAAGCTTTCTTT. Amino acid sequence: CSALIQDRGLGTEAFF.

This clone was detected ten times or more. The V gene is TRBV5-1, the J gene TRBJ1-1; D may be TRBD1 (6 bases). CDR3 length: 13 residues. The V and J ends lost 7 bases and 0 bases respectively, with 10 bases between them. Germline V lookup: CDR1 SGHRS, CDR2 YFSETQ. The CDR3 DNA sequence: TGCGCCAGCTCGGACAGACTGAACACTGAAGCTTTCTTT. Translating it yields CASSDRLNTEAFF. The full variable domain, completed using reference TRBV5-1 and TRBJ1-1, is KAGVTQTPRYLIKTRGQQVTLSCSPISGHRSVSWYQQTPGQGLQFLFEYFSETQRNKGNFPGRFSGRQFSNSRSEMNVSTLELGDSALYLCASSDRLNTEAFFGQGTRLTVV.